The 20 T cell receptor beta chains below were found in one sample sequenced in a study of shared clonotypes between healthy human individuals. TCRdb keeps only in-frame clones here, not all; method: immunoSEQ multiplex PCR. The sample lists 1,400,000 or so clones, around 98.5% seen once, with 0.36% in the top ten. Material: naive CD4+ T cells sorted from blood. This sample's subset: CD45RA+ positively selected. All receptors derive from a man aged 30-40 years in good health.

This chain joins TRBV6-5 and TRBJ2-3; D might be TRBD1 or TRBD2, each matching 5 bases. Trimming shortened V by 9 bases and J by 2 bases, and 15 bases separated the two germline ends. CDR3 size: 14 residues. Germline loops: CDR1 MNHEY, CDR2 SVGAGI. CDR3 amino acids: CARQNRGDTDTQYF. The CDR3 nucleotides are TGTGCCAGACAAAATAGAGGGGACACAGATACGCAGTATTTT.

This chain connects TRBV18 to TRBJ1-5; TRBD1 is a possible D gene (5 bases). The germline V gene encodes CDR1 KGHSH and CDR2 LQKENI. This CDR3 contains 16 residues. Trimming removed 0 bases at V and 3 bases at J, with 12 bases between. CDR3 in DNA: TGTGCCAGCTCACCACCGAGAGGCAGGGCCAATCAGCCCCAGCATTTT. Amino acids: CASSPPRGRANQPQHF.

V is TRBV15 and J is TRBJ2-3, with TRBD2 as a possible D gene (5 bases). This CDR3 contains 14 residues. V dropped 0 bases and J dropped 4 bases, with 8 bases sitting between them. Germline V lookup: CDR1 LNHNV, CDR2 YYDKDF (reference sequence). CDR3 loop: CATSREAASDTQYF. In DNA, the CDR3 is TGTGCCACCAGCAGAGAAGCGGCATCAGATACGCAGTATTTT. Using reference TRBV15 and TRBJ2-3 for the parts outside the CDR3, the full variable domain is DAMVIQNPRYQVTQFGKPVTLSCSQTLNHNVMYWYQQKSSQAPKLLFHYYDKDFNNEADTPDNFQSRRPNTSFCFLDIRSPGLGDTAMYLCATSREAASDTQYFGPGTRLTVL.

V and J are TRBV18 and TRBJ2-1; 9 bases map to TRBD2. V lost 0 bases to trimming and J lost 7 bases; unmatched junction nucleotides: 10. The CDR3 has 17 amino acids. Germline CDR1 KGHSH, CDR2 LQKENI. The CDR3, as DNA: TGTGCCAGCTCACCACCCGAGTGGGCGGGAGGGGGTAATGAGCAGTTCTTC. Translating gives CASSPPEWAGGGNEQFF.

The rearrangement links TRBV4-1 to TRBJ2-7; D gene unclear. V dropped 4 bases and J dropped 0 bases, with 10 bases sitting between them. The CDR3 contains 14 residues. CDR1 and CDR2 from the germline V gene are MGHRA and YSYEKL. The CDR3 DNA follows: TGCGCCAGCAGCCTCATAGTGAACTCCTACGAGCAGTACTTC. The encoded protein is CASSLIVNSYEQYF.

As concerns this clone: The same CDR3 is also encoded by other DNA sequences in this sample. This sequence joins TRBV7-9 and TRBJ1-1, with D perhaps matching TRBD1 (6 bases). The V and J ends lost 1 base and 4 bases respectively, with 7 bases between them. This CDR3 contains 13 residues. Germline loops: CDR1 SEHNR, CDR2 FQNEAQ (reference sequence). CDR3 sequence: CASSLVTGTEAFF. The DNA for the CDR3 is TGTGCCAGCAGCTTAGTGACAGGCACTGAAGCTTTCTTT.

The chain joins TRBV19 to TRBJ2-3, with D unresolved. CDR1 is LNHDA and CDR2 is SQIVND in the germline V gene (reference sequence). Deletions cut 2 bases from V and 0 bases from J, with 9 bases between. This CDR3 region has 15 residues. The CDR3 is CASSISRASTDTQYF. In nucleotides, the CDR3 is TGTGCCAGTAGTATATCCCGGGCGAGCACAGATACGCAGTATTTT.

This chain links TRBV30 with TRBJ1-3; tentative D call: TRBD1 (5 bases). CDR3 length equals 16 residues. V was pared by 1 base and J by 0 bases, with 13 bases between. Germline loops: CDR1 GTSNPN, CDR2 SVGIG (reference sequence). The CDR3 is CAWSGGGPYSGNTIYF. The CDR3 region has the DNA TGTGCCTGGAGTGGGGGGGGACCGTACTCTGGAAACACCATATATTTT.

This chain joins TRBV18 and TRBJ1-2; 9 bases align to TRBD1. Germline V gene sequence: CDR1 KGHSH, CDR2 LQKENI. J lost 7 bases, V lost 1 base, and 10 bases had no gene match. CDR3 length: 16 residues. This CDR3 reads CASSPLAGQGLTGYTF. The CDR3 nucleotides are TGTGCCAGCTCACCACTTGCGGGACAGGGTCTAACTGGCTACACCTTC.

The table lists this clone with a count of one. The rearrangement joins TRBV5-1 to TRBJ2-5; TRBD1 matches at 8 bases. Germline CDR1 reads SGHRS; CDR2 reads YFSETQ. J gave up 3 bases and V 4 bases, and 14 bases lay outside the gene matches. The CDR3 contains 17 residues. CDR3 loop: CASSQSPGGVGEETQYF. CDR3 sequence (DNA): TGCGCCAGCAGCCAAAGTCCAGGGGGCGTGGGTGAAGAGACCCAGTACTTC.

The chain recombines TRBV18 with TRBJ2-1; D is unresolved. Germline CDR1 KGHSH, CDR2 LQKENI. The germline V and J ends were trimmed by 2 bases and 7 bases, with 9 bases remaining between them. The CDR3 loop spans 13 amino acids. This CDR3 is CASSPEEWNEQFF. CDR3 DNA: TGTGCCAGCTCACCAGAAGAATGGAATGAGCAGTTCTTC.

The chain recombines TRBV18 with TRBJ2-5; D is perhaps TRBD1 (7 bases). CDR3 length: 16 residues. Germline CDR1 reads KGHSH; CDR2 reads LQKENI. V was trimmed by 3 bases and J by 4 bases, leaving 18 bases between them. This CDR3 is CASSPQTGRRRETQYF. CDR3 DNA sequence: TGTGCCAGCTCACCTCAGACAGGGAGGAGGAGAGAGACCCAGTACTTC.

J is TRBJ2-7 and V is TRBV6-4; a weak D match, TRBD2 (6 bases). The CDR3 spans 13 residues. The V gene's germline CDR1 is MRHNA and CDR2 SNTAGT. V was trimmed by 9 bases and J by 2 bases, leaving 14 bases between them. The DNA of the CDR3 is TGTGCCAGGGAGGCTAGCGTAGCCTACGAGCAGTACTTC. As protein: CAREASVAYEQYF.

The V call is TRBV4-3, the J call TRBJ2-1, with 7 positions matching TRBD2. CDR3 length equals 16 residues. Germline trimming cut 3 bases from V and 1 base from J; bases unmatched to any gene: 6. CDR1 LGHNA and CDR2 YSLEER come from the germline V gene. The DNA for the CDR3 is TGCGCCAGCAGCCATGGGGCGGGAGATTCCTACAATGAGCAGTTCTTC. Its protein product is CASSHGAGDSYNEQFF.

The J gene is TRBJ2-5, the V gene TRBV5-4; D may match TRBD1 or TRBD2 (6 bases each). Germline V gene sequence: CDR1 SGHNT, CDR2 YYREEE (reference sequence). The CDR3 extends over 15 amino acids. The germline V and J ends were trimmed by 0 bases and 4 bases, with 13 bases remaining between them. The CDR3 sequence: CASSLAKGGRETQYF. The CDR3 DNA sequence: TGTGCCAGCAGCTTGGCCAAGGGGGGTCGAGAGACCCAGTACTTC.

The chain is built from TRBV5-1 and TRBJ2-7; D is unresolved. Germline CDR1 and CDR2: SGHRS and YFSETQ. V was cut by 0 bases and J by 2 bases, with 9 bases left in between. The CDR3 is made up of 14 amino acids. CDR3 protein: CASSLVPDTYEQYF. The CDR3 bases are TGCGCCAGCAGCTTGGTCCCGGATACCTACGAGCAGTACTTC.

CDR3 coding DNA: TGTGCCAGCAGTTACCCAGGGGAAGGGGAGACCCAGTACTTC. Protein sequence: CASSYPGEGETQYF. The V call is TRBV6-7, the J call TRBJ2-5; D is perhaps TRBD1 (6 bases). TRBV6-7 is an open reading frame, and its role is uncertain. The CDR3 loop spans 14 amino acids. Trimming left V 2 bases short and J 5 bases short, with 12 bases between.

The chain is built from TRBV28 and TRBJ1-1; 9 bases are a match to TRBD1. CDR1 MDHEN and CDR2 SYDVKM come from the germline V gene. The CDR3 runs to 15 residues. J was trimmed by 6 bases and V by 1 base; bases with no gene match: 6. The CDR3 DNA reads as TGTGCCAGCAGTTTATTCGGACAGGGGTTCCCTGAAGCTTTCTTT. Translation: CASSLFGQGFPEAFF.

The rearrangement joins TRBV21-1 to TRBJ2-1; the table names TRBD2, a call not compared with the DNA. TRBV21-1 is flagged as a pseudogene. There are 18 residues in the CDR3. CDR3 DNA: TGTGCCAGCGTTCCCGGGACTAGCGGGAGGGCCCCCTACAATGAGCAGTTCTTC. Residues: CASVPGTSGRAPYNEQFF.

The chain joins TRBV28 to TRBJ2-7, with D perhaps matching TRBD1 or TRBD2 (5 bases each). Deletions cut 3 bases from V and 3 bases from J, with 30 bases between. The germline CDR1 and CDR2 sequences are MDHEN and SYDVKM. The CDR3 runs to 20 residues. CDR3 loop: CASSFYLTTQGVSGNYEQYF. CDR3 sequence (DNA): TGTGCCAGCAGTTTCTATCTCACAACGCAGGGAGTCTCGGGAAACTACGAGCAGTACTTC.